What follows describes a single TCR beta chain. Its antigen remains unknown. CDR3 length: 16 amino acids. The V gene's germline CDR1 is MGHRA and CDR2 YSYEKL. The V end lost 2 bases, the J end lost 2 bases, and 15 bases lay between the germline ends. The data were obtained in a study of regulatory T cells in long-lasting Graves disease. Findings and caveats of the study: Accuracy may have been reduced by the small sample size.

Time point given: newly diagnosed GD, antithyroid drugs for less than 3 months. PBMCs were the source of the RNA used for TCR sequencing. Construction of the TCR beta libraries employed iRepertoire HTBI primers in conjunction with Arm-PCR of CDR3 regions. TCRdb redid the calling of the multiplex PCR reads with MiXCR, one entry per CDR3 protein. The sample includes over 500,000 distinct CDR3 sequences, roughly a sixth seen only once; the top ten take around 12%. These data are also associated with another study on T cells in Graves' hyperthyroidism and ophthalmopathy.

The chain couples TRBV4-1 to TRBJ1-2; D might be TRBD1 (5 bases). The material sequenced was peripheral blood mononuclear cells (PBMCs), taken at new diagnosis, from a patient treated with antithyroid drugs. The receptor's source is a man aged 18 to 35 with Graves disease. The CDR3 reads CASSQKDGRGNYGYTF. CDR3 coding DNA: TGCGCCAGCAGCCAAAAGGACGGTCGGGGGAACTATGGCTACACCTTC.